Listed below are T cell receptor beta chains from one sample, sequenced in a study of blood T cell repertoires in COVID-19. Produced via immunoSEQ multiplex PCR; TCRdb's table is partial and in-frame only. Found here are under 200,000 clones, 80% to 85% of them singletons; the top ten hold under 13%. The source material was peripheral blood. The receptors come from an older man with active or convalescent COVID-19. The CDR3 runs from the conserved cysteine through the conserved F or W. Fields, in order: D gene, J gene, V gene, clone size, CDR3 protein, CDR3 DNA. The D gene is left open where the match is weak. Not every row has a clone size; where given, it reads once, few, many or a size class.

TRBD1,TRBJ2-2,TRBV7-6,.,CASTPGQGWGGELFF,TGTGCCAGCACCCCGGGACAGGGGTGGGGCGGGGAGCTGTTTTTT
TRBD1,TRBJ1-1,TRBV5-1,.,CASSIGQGRGTEAFF,TGCGCCAGCAGCATCGGACAGGGCCGAGGTACTGAAGCTTTCTTT
.,TRBJ2-3,TRBV5-1,.,CASSLEGRGTDTQYF,TGCGCCAGCAGCTTGGAGGGCCGAGGGACAGATACGCAGTATTTT
TRBD2,TRBJ2-3,TRBV3-1/TRBV3-2,.,CASSQRTSGRVRNTDTQYF,TGTGCCAGCAGCCAACGGACTAGCGGGAGGGTACGTAACACAGATACGCAGTATTTT
.,TRBJ1-4,TRBV19,.,CASRRGRNNEKLFF,TGTGCCAGTAGGAGAGGGCGGAATAATGAAAAACTGTTTTTT
TRBD1,TRBJ2-3,TRBV10-3,.,CAISRQGNTDTQYF,TGTGCCATCAGTCGACAGGGGAACACAGATACGCAGTATTTT
.,TRBJ2-1,TRBV7-8,.,CASSKSRDYNEQFF,TGTGCCAGCAGCAAATCCCGGGACTACAATGAGCAGTTCTTC
TRBD2,TRBJ2-3,TRBV7-7,.,CASSLAGGSEADTQYF,TGTGCTAGCAGCTTAGCGGGGGGGAGTGAGGCAGATACGCAGTATTTT
.,TRBJ1-1,TRBV3-1/TRBV3-2,.,CASSQGTLGTEAFF,TGTGCCAGCAGCCAAGGGACTTTGGGGACTGAAGCTTTCTTT
.,TRBJ1-1,TRBV7-2,once,CASRDYTEAFF,TGTGCCAGCCGGGACTACACTGAAGCTTTCTTT
TRBD1,TRBJ1-3,TRBV7-9,.,CASSLGQARNTIYF,TGTGCCAGCAGCTTGGGACAGGCGAGAAACACCATATATTTT
TRBD2,TRBJ2-3,TRBV7-9,.,CASRGGGDTQYF,TGTGCCAGCAGGGGCGGGGGGGATACGCAGTATTTT
.,TRBJ2-1,TRBV24-1,.,CATSDPAAGLRQFF,TGTGCCACCAGTGATCCGGCCGCAGGGCTGAGACAGTTCTTC
TRBD1,TRBJ1-6,TRBV30,.,CAWSVTGAFSSYNSPLHF,TGTGCCTGGAGTGTAACAGGGGCATTTAGCTCCTATAATTCACCCCTCCACTTT
.,TRBJ2-6,TRBV29-1,.,CSVEQLSGANVLTF,TGCAGCGTTGAACAACTATCCGGGGCCAACGTCCTGACTTTC
TRBD1,TRBJ1-5,TRBV7-2,.,CASTIRTGGRNQPQHF,TGTGCCAGCACCATTCGGACAGGGGGCAGGAATCAGCCCCAGCATTTT
TRBD1,TRBJ1-2,TRBV9,.,CASSVTGQAYGYTF,TGTGCCAGCAGCGTAACGGGACAGGCCTATGGCTACACCTTC
TRBD2,TRBJ2-1,TRBV30,.,CAWSETSGYNEQFF,TGTGCCTGGAGCGAGACTAGCGGCTACAATGAGCAGTTCTTC
TRBD1,TRBJ1-4,TRBV27,.,CASSLQGTGTGEKLFF,TGTGCCAGCAGTTTACAAGGGACAGGAACTGGCGAAAAACTGTTTTTT
TRBD1,TRBJ2-7,TRBV18,.,CASSPRTGPGDEQYF,TGTGCCAGCTCACCACGGACAGGGCCAGGCGACGAGCAGTACTTC
TRBD1,TRBJ2-1,TRBV19,.,CASSTRQGAHLNEQFF,TGTGCCAGTAGTACTAGACAGGGGGCGCATCTCAATGAGCAGTTCTTC
TRBD1,TRBJ2-1,TRBV2,.,CASTDLDRGLSYNEQFF,TGTGCCAGCACCGATCTTGACAGGGGGCTTTCCTACAATGAGCAGTTCTTC
.,TRBJ1-2,TRBV4-3,.,CASSQDPGGNYGYTF,TGCGCCAGCAGCCAAGACCCGGGCGGGAACTATGGCTACACCTTC
.,TRBJ2-1,TRBV5-1,.,CASSLSSEGLDREQFF,TGCGCCAGCAGCTTATCTAGCGAAGGCCTAGATAGGGAGCAGTTCTTC
TRBD2,TRBJ2-1,TRBV28,.,CASTLPSGGYNEQFF,TGTGCCAGCACCCTCCCCTCGGGGGGATACAATGAGCAGTTCTTC
.,TRBJ1-1,TRBV20-1,.,CSASRGTEAFF,TGCAGTGCTAGTCGAGGCACTGAAGCTTTCTTT
.,TRBJ2-1,TRBV7-3,.,CASSPYTRGMGVEQFF,TGTGCCAGCAGTCCCTATACTCGGGGGATGGGTGTTGAGCAGTTCTTC
TRBD1,TRBJ2-1,TRBV18,.,CASSLWTGGENEQFF,TGTGCCAGCTCACTCTGGACAGGGGGTGAAAATGAGCAGTTCTTC
.,TRBJ1-4,TRBV6-5,few,CASRRQVNEKLFF,TGTGCCAGCAGGAGACAGGTGAATGAAAAACTGTTTTTT
TRBD1,TRBJ2-7,TRBV28,.,CASRGQTGKMHEQYF,TGTGCCAGCAGGGGCCAGACAGGGAAAATGCACGAGCAGTACTTC
.,TRBJ2-7,TRBV24-1,.,CATSDQRVSYEQYF,TGTGCCACCAGTGATCAACGGGTCTCCTACGAGCAGTACTTC
.,TRBJ2-2,TRBV7-2,once,CASSFDGLSGELFF,TGTGCCAGCAGCTTTGACGGGTTGTCCGGGGAGCTGTTTTTT
TRBD1,TRBJ1-6,TRBV7-6,.,CASSSPGTANSPLHF,TGTGCCAGCAGCTCGCCAGGGACAGCAAATTCACCCCTCCACTTT
TRBD1,TRBJ1-6,TRBV25-1,.,CASSEGGQINSPLHF,TGTGCCAGCAGTGAAGGGGGACAGATTAATTCACCCCTCCACTTT
TRBD1,TRBJ2-1,TRBV12-5,once,CATSRAGGSYNEQFF,TGTGCTACCTCGCGGGCAGGGGGCTCCTACAATGAGCAGTTCTTC
TRBD1,TRBJ2-5,TRBV19,.,CASRPGQTYQETQYF,TGTGCCAGTAGGCCGGGACAGACGTACCAAGAGACCCAGTACTTC
.,TRBJ2-7,TRBV21-1,.,CASSKVGQGSSRGSYEQYF,.
.,TRBJ2-4,TRBV25-1,.,CASSDPLAKNIQYF,TGTGCCAGCAGTGATCCCCTAGCCAAAAACATTCAGTACTTC
.,TRBJ1-5,TRBV6-5,.,CASRQWGYSNQPQHF,TGTGCCAGCAGACAATGGGGCTATAGCAATCAGCCCCAGCATTTT
TRBD1,TRBJ2-3,TRBV11-3,.,CASSLGQTFTDTQYF,TGTGCCAGCAGCTTGGGACAGACGTTCACAGATACGCAGTATTTT
TRBD1,TRBJ1-4,TRBV7-9,.,CASSPQGANEKLFF,TGTGCCAGCAGCCCACAGGGGGCTAATGAAAAACTGTTTTTT
.,TRBJ2-2,TRBV24-1,.,CATSDQTPGQNTGELFF,TGTGCCACCAGTGATCAAACCCCGGGACAGAACACCGGGGAGCTGTTTTTT
TRBD2,TRBJ2-5,TRBV18,.,CASSPMGGETQYF,TGTGCCAGCTCACCGATGGGAGGGGAGACCCAGTACTTC
.,TRBJ1-5,TRBV28,.,CASSFRGKPSNQPQHF,TGTGCCAGCAGTTTTAGGGGTAAACCTAGCAATCAGCCCCAGCATTTT
.,TRBJ2-2,TRBV19,few,CASSTGHYTGELFF,TGTGCCAGTAGTACGGGACACTACACCGGGGAGCTGTTTTTT
TRBD1,TRBJ1-5,TRBV5-8,.,CASSWDRYQPQHF,TGTGCCAGCAGCTGGGACAGATATCAGCCCCAGCATTTT
TRBD1,TRBJ1-4,TRBV7-2,.,CASTKQGNEKLFF,TGTGCCAGCACCAAACAGGGGAATGAAAAACTGTTTTTT
.,TRBJ1-5,TRBV7-9,.,CASSSGTYNNQPQHF,TGTGCCAGCAGCTCCGGGACATATAACAATCAGCCCCAGCATTTT
TRBD1,TRBJ1-1,TRBV5-4,.,CASSFDRVGTEAFF,TGTGCCAGCAGCTTTGACAGGGTTGGCACTGAAGCTTTCTTT
TRBD2,TRBJ2-3,TRBV3-1/TRBV3-2,.,CASSPPLAGGPPQYF,TGTGCCAGCAGTCCCCCTCTAGCGGGAGGGCCGCCGCAGTATTTT
TRBD1,TRBJ1-1,TRBV20-1,.,CSSRQGFEAFF,TGCAGTTCCCGACAGGGCTTCGAAGCTTTCTTT
.,TRBJ2-2,TRBV7-9,.,CASSHRVGPGELFF,TGTGCCAGCAGCCACAGGGTCGGGCCCGGGGAGCTGTTTTTT
.,TRBJ1-5,TRBV6-4,.,CASSPQGNGNQPQHF,TGTGCCAGCAGTCCTCAGGGGAACGGCAATCAGCCCCAGCATTTT
.,TRBJ2-7,TRBV6-5,.,CASSYDGRGSYEQYF,TGTGCCAGCAGTTACGATGGCAGGGGCTCCTACGAGCAGTACTTC
TRBD1,TRBJ2-4,TRBV5-1,.,CASSLGTGGKNIQYF,TGCGCCAGCAGCCTCGGGACAGGGGGTAAAAACATTCAGTACTTC
TRBD1,TRBJ1-2,TRBV7-8,.,CASSVGTASGYGYTF,TGTGCCAGCAGCGTAGGGACAGCTTCTGGCTATGGCTACACCTTC